A selection of T cell receptor beta chains follows, all from one sample in a study of blood T cell repertoires in COVID-19. The repertoire was sequenced with immunoSEQ multiplex PCR; TCRdb's copy has only in-frame clones and lacks some. The sample holds about 190,000 clones, approximately 85% seen once. The sequencing input was PBMCs or T cells enriched from blood (not recorded which). These receptors all come from a man aged 35-49 years with acute COVID-19. CDR3s include the opening cysteine and the closing phenylalanine or tryptophan. D genes are given only for firm matches. Part of the rows lack a size; the others show once, few, many or a class for expanded clones.

j_gene: TRBJ2-1
d_gene: TRBD2
abundance: NA
v_gene: TRBV28
CDR3aa: CASSLPGGYNEQFF
CDR3nt: TGTGCCAGCAGTCTACCCGGGGGGTACAATGAGCAGTTCTTC

j_gene: TRBJ1-6
d_gene: TRBD1
abundance: NA
v_gene: TRBV18
CDR3aa: CASSPGTGLNSPLHF
CDR3nt: TGTGCCAGCTCACCCGGGACAGGGCTGAATTCACCCCTCCACTTT

j_gene: TRBJ2-2
d_gene: NA
abundance: NA
v_gene: TRBV2
CDR3aa: CASIRGADTGELFF
CDR3nt: TGTGCCAGCATCAGGGGTGCCGACACCGGGGAGCTGTTTTTT

j_gene: TRBJ2-1
d_gene: NA
abundance: NA
v_gene: TRBV3-1/TRBV3-2
CDR3aa: CASSQDQGGVEPYNEQFF
CDR3nt: TGTGCCAGCAGCCAAGATCAGGGGGGAGTGGAACCCTACAATGAGCAGTTCTTC

j_gene: TRBJ1-6
d_gene: TRBD1
abundance: NA
v_gene: TRBV30
CDR3aa: CAWRETWDREILRTPLHF
CDR3nt: TGTGCCTGGAGGGAAACCTGGGACAGGGAGATATTGAGGACCCCCCTCCACTTT

j_gene: TRBJ1-3
d_gene: TRBD1
abundance: NA
v_gene: TRBV6-5
CDR3aa: CASSKQGASGNTIYF
CDR3nt: TGTGCCAGCAGCAAACAGGGGGCGAGTGGAAACACCATATATTTT

j_gene: TRBJ2-2
d_gene: TRBD2
abundance: NA
v_gene: TRBV7-9
CDR3aa: CASSFHTSGRANTGELFF
CDR3nt: TGTGCCAGCAGCTTCCATACTAGCGGGAGGGCGAACACCGGGGAGCTGTTTTTT

j_gene: TRBJ2-1
d_gene: TRBD2
abundance: NA
v_gene: TRBV7-2
CDR3aa: CASSLLAGVTYNEQFF
CDR3nt: TGTGCCAGCAGCTTATTAGCGGGGGTGACCTACAATGAGCAGTTCTTC

j_gene: TRBJ2-7
d_gene: TRBD1
abundance: once
v_gene: TRBV4-2
CDR3aa: CASSQGQGSYEQYF
CDR3nt: TGTGCCAGCAGCCAAGGACAGGGATCCTACGAGCAGTACTTC

j_gene: TRBJ2-1
d_gene: TRBD2
abundance: NA
v_gene: TRBV15
CDR3aa: CATSRAREMYNEQFF
CDR3nt: TGTGCCACCAGCAGAGCGCGGGAGATGTACAATGAGCAGTTCTTC

j_gene: TRBJ1-3
d_gene: NA
abundance: NA
v_gene: TRBV30
CDR3aa: CAWERGRSGNTIYF
CDR3nt: TGTGCCTGGGAGAGGGGGAGATCTGGAAACACCATATATTTT

j_gene: TRBJ1-2
d_gene: NA
abundance: NA
v_gene: TRBV12-3/TRBV12-4
CDR3aa: CASSRQVNYGYTF
CDR3nt: TGTGCCAGCAGTCGACAGGTTAACTATGGCTACACCTTC

j_gene: TRBJ1-2
d_gene: TRBD1
abundance: NA
v_gene: TRBV28
CDR3aa: CASRGKKTGAQEGYTF
CDR3nt: TGTGCCAGCAGGGGGAAAAAGACAGGGGCCCAGGAGGGCTACACCTTC

j_gene: TRBJ1-4
d_gene: TRBD1
abundance: NA
v_gene: TRBV28
CDR3aa: CASSSPQGGEKLFF
CDR3nt: TGTGCCAGCAGTTCCCCACAGGGGGGTGAAAAACTGTTTTTT

j_gene: TRBJ2-2
d_gene: NA
abundance: few
v_gene: TRBV19
CDR3aa: CASSNPGGRNTGELFF
CDR3nt: TGTGCCAGTAGCAACCCAGGAGGGAGGAACACCGGGGAGCTGTTTTTT

j_gene: TRBJ2-3
d_gene: NA
abundance: NA
v_gene: TRBV7-2
CDR3aa: CASSPLATDTQYF
CDR3nt: TGTGCCAGCAGTCCACTAGCCACAGATACGCAGTATTTT

j_gene: TRBJ2-1
d_gene: NA
abundance: NA
v_gene: TRBV25-1
CDR3aa: CASSESDNEQFF
CDR3nt: TGTGCCAGCAGTGAATCGGACAATGAGCAGTTCTTC

j_gene: TRBJ2-3
d_gene: NA
abundance: NA
v_gene: TRBV19
CDR3aa: CASSMGYRGTDTQYF
CDR3nt: TGTGCCAGTAGTATGGGCTACCGAGGGACAGATACGCAGTATTTT

j_gene: TRBJ2-3
d_gene: NA
abundance: NA
v_gene: TRBV9
CDR3aa: CASSVDPRSDTQYF
CDR3nt: TGTGCCAGCAGCGTAGATCCTAGGTCAGATACGCAGTATTTT

j_gene: TRBJ2-1
d_gene: TRBD2
abundance: NA
v_gene: TRBV28
CDR3aa: CASSLVSGAHNEQFF
CDR3nt: TGTGCCAGCAGTTTAGTTAGCGGGGCCCACAATGAGCAGTTCTTC

j_gene: TRBJ2-7
d_gene: TRBD1
abundance: few
v_gene: TRBV7-9
CDR3aa: CASSGQGARYEQYF
CDR3nt: TGTGCCAGCAGCGGACAGGGGGCTAGGTACGAGCAGTACTTC

j_gene: TRBJ2-1
d_gene: NA
abundance: NA
v_gene: TRBV29-1
CDR3aa: CSVLSQGNEQFF
CDR3nt: TGCAGCGTGCTTTCCCAGGGAAATGAGCAGTTCTTC

j_gene: TRBJ2-5
d_gene: TRBD1
abundance: NA
v_gene: TRBV7-7
CDR3aa: CASSLRTGGAETQYF
CDR3nt: TGTGCTAGCAGCTTAAGGACAGGGGGCGCAGAGACCCAGTACTTC

j_gene: TRBJ2-1
d_gene: TRBD2
abundance: once
v_gene: TRBV7-8
CDR3aa: CASSFRLAGGLRISNEQFF
CDR3nt: TGTGCCAGCAGCTTTAGACTAGCGGGAGGCCTTCGTATCTCCAATGAGCAGTTCTTC

j_gene: TRBJ2-2
d_gene: NA
abundance: NA
v_gene: TRBV5-4
CDR3aa: CASTSTQTGELFF
CDR3nt: TGTGCCAGCACGTCTACTCAAACCGGGGAGCTGTTTTTT

j_gene: TRBJ2-3
d_gene: NA
abundance: NA
v_gene: TRBV4-1
CDR3aa: CASSQDPPLATDTQYF
CDR3nt: TGCGCCAGCAGCCAAGATCCCCCCCTAGCGACGGATACGCAGTATTTT

j_gene: TRBJ2-2
d_gene: TRBD1
abundance: NA
v_gene: TRBV5-1
CDR3aa: CASRTGTENTGELFF
CDR3nt: TGCGCCAGCAGGACCGGGACAGAGAACACCGGGGAGCTGTTTTTT

j_gene: TRBJ1-6
d_gene: NA
abundance: NA
v_gene: TRBV10-3
CDR3aa: CAISGVVESPLHF
CDR3nt: TGTGCCATCAGTGGTGTGGTAGAGTCACCCCTCCACTTT

j_gene: TRBJ2-2
d_gene: NA
abundance: NA
v_gene: TRBV3-1/TRBV3-2
CDR3aa: CASSQEVGTVTGELFF
CDR3nt: TGTGCCAGCAGCCAAGAGGTGGGGACTGTCACCGGGGAGCTGTTTTTT

j_gene: TRBJ1-6
d_gene: NA
abundance: NA
v_gene: TRBV5-4
CDR3aa: CASSLAPGEGSPLHF
CDR3nt: TGTGCCAGCAGCTTGGCCCCAGGGGAAGGGTCACCCCTCCACTTT

j_gene: TRBJ1-5
d_gene: TRBD1
abundance: NA
v_gene: TRBV19
CDR3aa: CASRPTGGSQPQHF
CDR3nt: TGTGCCAGTAGACCTACAGGGGGTAGTCAGCCCCAGCATTTT

j_gene: TRBJ2-1
d_gene: TRBD2
abundance: NA
v_gene: TRBV9
CDR3aa: CASSPRGPGGPNEQFF
CDR3nt: TGTGCCAGCAGCCCAAGAGGACCGGGAGGGCCCAATGAGCAGTTCTTC

j_gene: TRBJ2-1
d_gene: TRBD2
abundance: NA
v_gene: TRBV15
CDR3aa: CATSPPPGTSPSNEQFF
CDR3nt: TGTGCCACCAGCCCACCTCCCGGGACTAGCCCCAGCAATGAGCAGTTCTTC

j_gene: TRBJ2-1
d_gene: TRBD2
abundance: NA
v_gene: TRBV14
CDR3aa: CASSPRGGEQFF
CDR3nt: TGTGCCAGCAGTCCCCGCGGGGGTGAGCAGTTCTTC

j_gene: TRBJ2-7
d_gene: TRBD1
abundance: NA
v_gene: TRBV29-1
CDR3aa: CSVGPTGYEQYF
CDR3nt: TGCAGCGTTGGCCCGACAGGGTACGAGCAGTACTTC

j_gene: TRBJ2-2
d_gene: NA
abundance: NA
v_gene: TRBV9
CDR3aa: CASTGQNTGELFF
CDR3nt: TGTGCCAGCACGGGACAGAACACCGGGGAGCTGTTTTTT

j_gene: TRBJ1-6
d_gene: NA
abundance: NA
v_gene: TRBV5-1
CDR3aa: CASRGVVNSPLHF
CDR3nt: TGCGCCAGCAGAGGGGTTGTGAATTCACCCCTCCACTTT

j_gene: TRBJ1-2
d_gene: TRBD1
abundance: NA
v_gene: TRBV9
CDR3aa: CASSSPRGDRVGYTF
CDR3nt: TGTGCCAGCAGCTCACCGAGGGGGGACAGGGTCGGCTACACCTTC

j_gene: TRBJ2-7
d_gene: TRBD2
abundance: once
v_gene: TRBV11-2
CDR3aa: CASSFAGGHYEQYF
CDR3nt: TGTGCCAGCAGCTTTGCGGGGGGCCACTACGAGCAGTACTTC

j_gene: TRBJ2-7
d_gene: TRBD2
abundance: NA
v_gene: TRBV6-5
CDR3aa: CASSYGTSAYEQYF
CDR3nt: TGTGCCAGCAGTTACGGGACTAGTGCCTACGAGCAGTACTTC

j_gene: TRBJ1-3
d_gene: NA
abundance: once
v_gene: TRBV27
CDR3aa: CASRYGNTIYF
CDR3nt: TGTGCCAGCAGATATGGAAACACCATATATTTT

j_gene: TRBJ1-6
d_gene: NA
abundance: NA
v_gene: TRBV4-3
CDR3aa: CASSRQENSPLHF
CDR3nt: TGCGCCAGCAGCCGACAGGAAAATTCACCCCTCCACTTT

j_gene: TRBJ1-5
d_gene: NA
abundance: NA
v_gene: TRBV7-9
CDR3aa: CASSFYRSQYQPQHF
CDR3nt: TGTGCCAGCAGCTTTTACCGGAGCCAATATCAGCCCCAGCATTTT

j_gene: TRBJ2-7
d_gene: NA
abundance: NA
v_gene: TRBV4-2
CDR3aa: CASSGLNPYEQYF
CDR3nt: TGTGCCAGCAGCGGCCTCAACCCCTACGAGCAGTACTTC

j_gene: TRBJ2-7
d_gene: NA
abundance: NA
v_gene: TRBV4-1
CDR3aa: CASSQDFLDPGVEQYF
CDR3nt: TGCGCCAGCAGCCAAGACTTCCTGGACCCGGGGGTCGAGCAGTACTTC

j_gene: TRBJ2-4
d_gene: NA
abundance: NA
v_gene: TRBV30
CDR3aa: CAWSPHETNIQYF
CDR3nt: TGTGCCTGGAGTCCACATGAGACTAACATTCAGTACTTC

j_gene: TRBJ2-1
d_gene: NA
abundance: NA
v_gene: TRBV7-2
CDR3aa: CASSLRGARGSEQFF
CDR3nt: TGTGCCAGCAGCTTAAGGGGGGCGCGGGGGAGTGAGCAGTTCTTC

j_gene: TRBJ2-2
d_gene: NA
abundance: NA
v_gene: TRBV19
CDR3aa: CASGKEMATGELFF
CDR3nt: TGTGCCAGTGGTAAGGAGATGGCCACCGGGGAGCTGTTTTTT

j_gene: TRBJ2-7
d_gene: TRBD1
abundance: NA
v_gene: TRBV29-1
CDR3aa: CSVVGTGLVYEQYF
CDR3nt: TGCAGCGTTGTTGGGACAGGGTTAGTATACGAGCAGTACTTC

j_gene: TRBJ2-6
d_gene: NA
abundance: NA
v_gene: TRBV27
CDR3aa: CASNPTGSGANVLTF
CDR3nt: TGTGCCAGCAACCCCACAGGCTCTGGGGCCAACGTCCTGACTTTC

j_gene: TRBJ2-3
d_gene: NA
abundance: NA
v_gene: TRBV4-3
CDR3aa: CASSQEGRGDTQYF
CDR3nt: TGCGCCAGCAGCCAAGAGGGGCGCGGAGATACGCAGTATTTT

j_gene: TRBJ2-2
d_gene: TRBD1
abundance: NA
v_gene: TRBV19
CDR3aa: CASSRQGAGELFF
CDR3nt: TGTGCCAGTAGTCGACAGGGGGCCGGGGAGCTGTTTTTT

j_gene: TRBJ1-1
d_gene: NA
abundance: NA
v_gene: TRBV20-1
CDR3aa: CSARVATEAFF
CDR3nt: TGCAGTGCTAGAGTAGCAACTGAAGCTTTCTTT

j_gene: TRBJ1-1
d_gene: TRBD1
abundance: NA
v_gene: TRBV30
CDR3aa: CAWRNRDRGNTEAFF
CDR3nt: TGTGCCTGGAGGAACCGGGACAGGGGAAACACTGAAGCTTTCTTT

j_gene: TRBJ2-3
d_gene: NA
abundance: NA
v_gene: TRBV9
CDR3aa: CASSGGDTQYF
CDR3nt: TGTGCCAGCAGCGGCGGAGATACGCAGTATTTT

j_gene: TRBJ2-5
d_gene: TRBD2
abundance: NA
v_gene: TRBV3-1/TRBV3-2
CDR3aa: CASSRSPGGLGLAGLRVEETQYF
CDR3nt: TGTGCCAGCAGCCGATCCCCGGGGGGCTTGGGACTAGCGGGGCTGCGGGTTGAAGAGACCCAGTACTTC

j_gene: TRBJ2-1
d_gene: NA
abundance: NA
v_gene: TRBV5-6
CDR3aa: CASSLVRSEQFF
CDR3nt: TGTGCCAGCAGCTTGGTTCGGAGTGAGCAGTTCTTC